The clone carrying this T cell receptor beta chain was detected only a few times. Its cognate antigen is unknown. The sample is drawn from a study of beta chain features in type 1 diabetes. Study background: Examination covered roughly 100,000,000 sorted cells spanning all samples.

Investigators reverse transcribed all isolated RNA, so they sequenced expressed TCRB transcripts. The table came from immunoSEQ multiplex PCR; TCRdb's copy has only in-frame clones and leaves some out. This table has fewer than 350,000 clones, 15% appearing once. Trimming took 4 bases from V and 5 from J; bases not matched to a gene: 10. CDR3 length equals 16 residues. The germline V gene encodes CDR1 SGDLS and CDR2 YYNGEE. Broader study findings: All four CD4+ subsets from Type 1 diabetes patients carried moderately but significantly shorter TCRB CDR3s. Whether HLA type affects TCRB rearrangement stayed undetermined in the present work. In patients and controls equally, PCR might favor templates that are shorter.

This clonotype was sampled from a man in his late teens or twenties with type 1 diabetes. The chain employs TRBV9 and TRBJ1-1; 11 bases fit TRBD1. Sequencing was done on a sample of naive CD4+ T cells from blood. The DNA of the CDR3 is TGTGCCAGCAGCTTATGGACAGGGGGCGCTTGGACTGAAGCTTTCTTT. This gives the protein CASSLWTGGAWTEAFF.